Each of the 20 T cell receptor beta chains below was sequenced from the same sample in a study of blood T cells in healthy people across ages. With a J-beta primer mix and a sample-barcoded 5' primer, a second PCR ran 7 to 11 cycles. TCRdb re-derived calls from the 5' RACE reads in MiXCR, one entry per CDR3 protein. The sample lists roughly 1,300,000 distinct CDR3 sequences; almost 60% were seen once. The specimen was blood. These receptors all stem from a man in his late teens or twenties in good health.

The chain couples TRBV20-1 to TRBJ2-7; D might be TRBD2 (6 bases). The CDR3 runs to 15 residues. V dropped 0 bases and J dropped 7 bases, with 19 bases sitting between them. Germline V CDR1 and CDR2: DFQATT, SNEGSKA (reference sequence). The CDR3 DNA is TGCAGTGCTAGAGATCGGGCGGGATGGGCGTTGGAGCAGTACTTC. It codes for CSARDRAGWALEQYF.

The V and J genes are TRBV7-6 and TRBJ1-2; unclear D gene. The CDR3 is made up of 14 amino acids. CDR1 and CDR2 (germline): SGHVS, FNYEAQ. Trimming removed 1 base at V and 7 bases at J, with 13 bases between. The DNA for the CDR3 is TGTGCCAGCAGCTTAGGGAGAGGGATGGGTGGCTACACCTTC. Protein: CASSLGRGMGGYTF. Using reference TRBV7-6 and TRBJ1-2 for the parts outside the CDR3, the full variable domain is GAGVSQSPRYKVTKRGQDVALRCDPISGHVSLYWYRQALGQGPEFLTYFNYEAQQDKSGLPNDRFSAERPEGSISTLTIQRTEQRDSAMYRCASSLGRGMGGYTFGSGTRLTVV.

The chain couples TRBV10-3 to TRBJ1-2, with D uncertain. Trimming removed 0 bases from V and 5 bases from J, with 10 bases in between. The V gene's germline CDR1 is ENHRY and CDR2 SYGVKD. The CDR3 is 14 residues long. CDR3 DNA: TGTGCCATCAGTGAGTCGACGGCTCCTTATGGCTACACCTTC. Translated, it gives CAISESTAPYGYTF.

The chain has TRBV6-2 or TRBV6-3 and TRBJ2-3; TRBD2 might be the D (6 bases). Germline CDR1 reads MNHEY; CDR2 reads SVGEGT. The V end was cut by 5 bases, the J end by 4 bases, with 13 bases between. This CDR3 is 14 amino acids long. The CDR3 protein is CASSGGTSADTQYF. CDR3 nucleotide sequence: TGTGCCAGCAGTGGCGGGACCAGCGCAGATACGCAGTATTTT.

The rearrangement links TRBV29-1 to TRBJ1-1, with D possibly TRBD1 on 5 matching bases. With 0 bases removed from V and 1 base from J, the gap between germline ends came to 15 bases. This CDR3 region has 16 residues. Per germline, CDR1 SQVTM and CDR2 ANQGSEA. The CDR3 DNA reads TGCAGCGTTGAAGACCTAGACAGTCGTGCGAACACTGAAGCTTTCTTT. This sequence encodes CSVEDLDSRANTEAFF.

The chain recombines TRBV4-3 with TRBJ1-2; no reliable D call. Germline V gives CDR1 LGHNA, CDR2 YSLEER. The germline V and J ends were trimmed by 0 bases and 4 bases, with 12 bases remaining between them. This CDR3 spans 15 amino acids. CDR3 loop: CASSQESGTFYGYTF. In nucleotides, the CDR3 is TGCGCCAGCAGCCAAGAGTCGGGCACTTTCTATGGCTACACCTTC.

There are many counts of this clonotype. V usage is TRBV20-1 and J usage is TRBJ2-4; D is perhaps TRBD1 (5 bases). V dropped 6 bases and J dropped 5 bases, with 14 bases sitting between them. The germline gives CDR1 DFQATT, CDR2 SNEGSKA (reference sequence). CDR3 size: 13 residues. DNA of the CDR3: TGCAGTGCCCAAGACAGACCACAAAACATTCAGTACTTC. Translation gives CSAQDRPQNIQYF.

CDR3 protein: CSATGQSDTQYF. DNA for the CDR3: TGCAGTGCCACTGGACAGTCAGATACGCAGTATTTT. J is TRBJ2-3 and V is TRBV20-1; D may be TRBD1 (6 bases). Germline CDR1 is DFQATT and CDR2 is SNEGSKA (reference sequence). V lost 6 bases, J lost 4 bases, and 11 bases lay in between. The CDR3 spans 12 residues.

This clonotype was detected only a few times. V gene TRBV6-2 or TRBV6-3 combines with J gene TRBJ2-1; 7 bases map to TRBD2. The CDR3 loop spans 16 amino acids. V lost 8 bases and J lost 1; bases outside the gene matches: 11. Germline CDR1 and CDR2: MNHEY and SVGEGT. For the CDR3, the DNA is TGTGCCAGCTCCCCTTTACTCGGGGGGTCCTACAATGAGCAGTTCTTC. This encodes CASSPLLGGSYNEQFF.

Of note for this clonotype: At one of its ends the junction is not consistent with the germline gene, which may arise from a read error. The chain combines TRBV4-1 with TRBJ1-5; D gene uncertain. Germline assignment: CDR1 MGHRA and CDR2 YSYEKL. CDR3 length: 14 amino acids. The CDR3 reads CASSPLRFNPPQHF. In DNA, the CDR3 is TGCGCCAGCAGCCCCCTCAGGTTTAATCCGCCCCAGCATTTT.

The rearrangement links TRBV2 to TRBJ2-5, with 8 positions matching TRBD2. The J call may not be correct, given that the DNA end is closer to TRBJ2-7. The CDR3 contains 16 residues. The V gene's germline CDR1 is SNHLY and CDR2 FYNNEI. The chain's CDR3 is CASSEALIAGSFEQYF. CDR3 nucleotides: TGTGCCAGCAGTGAAGCGTTAATAGCGGGATCTTTCGAGCAGTACTTC.

The V gene is TRBV7-2, the J gene TRBJ1-3, with D possibly being TRBD1 (5 bases). Germline CDR1 SGHTA, CDR2 FQGNSA. V gave up 4 bases and J gave up 7 bases, with 17 bases separating them. CDR3 size: 15 residues. CDR3 DNA sequence: TGTGCCAGCAGCTCGGGGACGAATGCGTGGAACACCATATATTTT. Translation: CASSSGTNAWNTIYF.

This clonotype was found a few times. The V and J genes are TRBV20-1 and TRBJ2-5, with a weak D call TRBD1 (6 bases). CDR3 length equals 12 residues. Germline assignment: CDR1 DFQATT and CDR2 SNEGSKA (reference sequence). V dropped 5 bases and J dropped 4 bases, with 11 bases sitting between them. The CDR3 protein is CSAGQYRETQYF. CDR3 nucleotides: TGCAGTGCTGGACAGTATCGAGAGACCCAGTACTTC.

This chain joins TRBV3-1 and TRBJ2-1, with D uncertain. Germline V gene sequence: CDR1 LGHDT, CDR2 YNNKEL (reference sequence). The V and J ends lost 0 bases and 4 bases respectively, with 13 bases between them. The CDR3 contains 16 residues. CDR3 bases: TGTGCCAGCAGCCAAGATCGGGTAAAGGCTTACAATGAGCAGTTCTTC. Protein: CASSQDRVKAYNEQFF.

V usage is TRBV6-2 or TRBV6-3 and J usage is TRBJ1-2; 9 nucleotides match TRBD1. The V segment lost 0 bases and the J segment 8 bases; nucleotides outside the gene matches: 7. Germline assignment: CDR1 MNHEY and CDR2 SVGEGT. This CDR3 is built from 15 residues. CDR3 region: CASSYSSTGGDGYTF. In DNA, the CDR3 is TGTGCCAGCAGTTACTCGTCGACAGGGGGAGACGGCTACACCTTC.

V usage is TRBV3-1 and J usage is TRBJ1-1; D remains ambiguous. The CDR3 extends over 12 amino acids. CDR1 and CDR2 (germline): LGHDT, YNNKEL (reference sequence). Between the trimmed V and J ends, which lost 1 base and 6 bases, there was a span of 6 bases. The CDR3 nucleotides are TGTGCCAGCAGCCAAGCCAGAGCTGAAGCTTTCTTT. Translating gives CASSQARAEAFF.

The chain links TRBV4-1 to TRBJ1-2; the D gene is possibly TRBD1 (6 bases). Germline V gives CDR1 MGHRA, CDR2 YSYEKL. Between the trimmed V and J ends, which lost 3 bases and 6 bases, there was a span of 14 bases. This CDR3 has 14 amino acids. CDR3 sequence reads: CASSQIAGQNGYTF. CDR3 sequence (DNA): TGCGCCAGCAGCCAGATAGCAGGACAGAATGGCTACACCTTC.

This clonotype was counted once. The CDR3 reads CASSSYHREGDEKLFF. In DNA, the CDR3 is TGTGCCAGCAGCTCGTACCACAGGGAAGGAGATGAAAAACTGTTTTTT. The rearrangement uses TRBV11-2 and TRBJ1-4; maybe TRBD1 (6 bases). The CDR3 totals 16 residues. V dropped 4 bases and J dropped 6 bases, with 18 bases sitting between them. Germline CDR1 and CDR2: SGHAT and FQNNGV.

The genes are TRBV11-2 and TRBJ1-4; a weak D match, TRBD1 (5 bases). The germline CDR1 and CDR2 sequences are SGHAT and FQNNGV. This CDR3 region has 14 residues. Deletions cut 1 base from V and 9 bases from J, with 12 bases between. The CDR3 protein is CASSLGGVGQKLFF. CDR3 DNA sequence: TGTGCCAGCAGCTTAGGAGGGGTCGGGCAAAAACTGTTTTTT.

The CDR3 DNA follows: TGCAGTGCTAGACAGGAGCGGGATAGAGGGACAGATACGCAGTATTTT. Protein product: CSARQERDRGTDTQYF. The chain couples TRBV20-1 to TRBJ2-3, with 7 bases fitting TRBD2. The CDR3 is 16 amino acids. V trimming: 2 bases; J trimming: 3 bases; junction bases outside the gene matches: 11. Germline-derived CDR1 and CDR2 are DFQATT and SNEGSKA (reference sequence).